This T cell receptor (beta chain) is from a study of blood T cell repertoires in COVID-19. Ages ranged from about 18 to 89 years, with residence in fewer than 25 US areas. Deletions cut 0 bases from V and 3 bases from J, with 16 bases between. The CDR3 spans 17 residues. Germline CDR1 is SGHDN and CDR2 is FVKESK. Assay: immunoSEQ multiplex PCR; the TCRdb copy retains only in-frame clones and omits some. Of approximately 150,000 clones in the sample, roughly 84% were seen once. Sequences were obtained from PBMCs or T cells enriched from blood (not recorded which). This sequence was found in a man over 45 who had recovered from COVID-19. This chain joins TRBV14 and TRBJ2-3; TRBD1 is a possible D gene (5 bases). This CDR3 reads CASSQDSAGLRTDTQYF. The CDR3 coding sequence is TGTGCCAGCAGCCAAGACTCGGCAGGGTTAAGGACAGATACGCAGTATTTT.